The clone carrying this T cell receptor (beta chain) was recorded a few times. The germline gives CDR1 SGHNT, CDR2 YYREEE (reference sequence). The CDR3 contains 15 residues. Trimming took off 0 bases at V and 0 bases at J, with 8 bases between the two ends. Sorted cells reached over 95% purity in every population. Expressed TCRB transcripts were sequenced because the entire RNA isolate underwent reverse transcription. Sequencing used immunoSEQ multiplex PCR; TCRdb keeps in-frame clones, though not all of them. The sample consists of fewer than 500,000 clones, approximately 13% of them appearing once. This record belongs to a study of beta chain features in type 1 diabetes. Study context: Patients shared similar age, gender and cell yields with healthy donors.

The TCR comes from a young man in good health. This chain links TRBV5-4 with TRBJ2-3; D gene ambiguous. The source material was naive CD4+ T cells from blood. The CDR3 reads CASSLVAKSTDTQYF. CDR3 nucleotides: TGTGCCAGCAGCTTGGTCGCCAAAAGCACAGATACGCAGTATTTT.